This T cell receptor beta chain was retrieved from a study of long-term antiretroviral therapy in people with HIV. Study outcomes and limitations: Pre-ART clonal expansion yielded clones that dominated the repertoire at all time points. In samples taken after ART, diversity increased but remained below transplant donor control levels. It was observed that HIV repertoires exhibited narrower CDR3 length ranges than controls.

Germline loops: CDR1 MNHEY, CDR2 SMNVEV (reference sequence). The J segment lost 2 bases and the V segment lost 3 bases, leaving 2 bases of the junction unmatched. This CDR3 is built from 14 residues. Investigators performed immunoSEQ version v3.0 at survey level. Assay: immunoSEQ multiplex PCR; the TCRdb copy retains only in-frame clones and omits some. The profile covers approximately 37,000 clones, with over 80% appearing a single time and 6.2% taken by the ten largest. Concerning this clone itself: Its antigen is as yet unknown.

The TCR sequence derives from a man younger than 30 with HIV. The genes are TRBV27 and TRBJ2-7; 9 bases line up with TRBD2. Sequenced material: unsorted PBMCs, taken 1 year after starting antiretroviral therapy. The CDR3 loop is CASSLVAGAYEQYF. The CDR3 nucleotides are TGTGCCAGCAGTTTGGTAGCGGGAGCCTACGAGCAGTACTTC.